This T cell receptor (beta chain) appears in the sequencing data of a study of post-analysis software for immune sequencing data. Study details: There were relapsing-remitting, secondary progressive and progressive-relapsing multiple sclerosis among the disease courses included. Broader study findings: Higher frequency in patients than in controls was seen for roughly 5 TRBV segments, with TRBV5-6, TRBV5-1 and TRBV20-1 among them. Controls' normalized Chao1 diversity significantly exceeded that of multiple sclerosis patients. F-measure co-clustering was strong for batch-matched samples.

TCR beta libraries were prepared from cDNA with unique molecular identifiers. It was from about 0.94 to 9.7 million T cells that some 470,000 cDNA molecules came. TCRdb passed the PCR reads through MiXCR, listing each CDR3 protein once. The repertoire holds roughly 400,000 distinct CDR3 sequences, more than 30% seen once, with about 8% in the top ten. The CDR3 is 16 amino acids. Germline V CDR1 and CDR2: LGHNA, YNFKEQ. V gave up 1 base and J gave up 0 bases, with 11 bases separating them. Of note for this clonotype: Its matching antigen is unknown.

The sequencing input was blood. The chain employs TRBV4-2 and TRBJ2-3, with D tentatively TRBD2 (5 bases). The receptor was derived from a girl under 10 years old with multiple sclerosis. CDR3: CASSQGRTLSTDTQYF. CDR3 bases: TGTGCCAGCAGCCAAGGCAGGACTCTTAGCACAGATACGCAGTATTTT.